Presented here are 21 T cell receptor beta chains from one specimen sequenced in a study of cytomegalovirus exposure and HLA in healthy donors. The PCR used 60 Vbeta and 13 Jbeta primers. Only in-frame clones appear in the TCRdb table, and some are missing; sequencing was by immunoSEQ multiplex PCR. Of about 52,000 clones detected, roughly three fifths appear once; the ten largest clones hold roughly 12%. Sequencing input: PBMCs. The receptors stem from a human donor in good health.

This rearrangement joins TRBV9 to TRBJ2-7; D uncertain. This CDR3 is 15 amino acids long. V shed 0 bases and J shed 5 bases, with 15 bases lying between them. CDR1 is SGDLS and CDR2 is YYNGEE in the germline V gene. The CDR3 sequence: CASSVDPSPFDEQYF. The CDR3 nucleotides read TGTGCCAGCAGCGTAGATCCTTCCCCCTTTGACGAGCAGTACTTC.

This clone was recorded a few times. In DNA, the CDR3 is TGTGCCAGCAGCTTAGAGAGGACAGCTTACGAGCAGTACTTC. Protein: CASSLERTAYEQYF. The chain has TRBV11-2 and TRBJ2-7; possibly TRBD1 for D (6 bases). The CDR3 totals 14 residues. Germline V gives CDR1 SGHAT, CDR2 FQNNGV. The V end was cut by 0 bases, the J end by 4 bases, with 10 bases between.

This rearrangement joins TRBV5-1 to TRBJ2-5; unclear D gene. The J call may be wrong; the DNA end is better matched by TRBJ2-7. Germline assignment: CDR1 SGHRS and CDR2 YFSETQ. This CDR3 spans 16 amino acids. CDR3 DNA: TGCGCCAGCAGCTTGGGGCAGGTATTGAGCTCCTACGAGCAGTACTTC. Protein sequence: CASSLGQVLSSYEQYF.

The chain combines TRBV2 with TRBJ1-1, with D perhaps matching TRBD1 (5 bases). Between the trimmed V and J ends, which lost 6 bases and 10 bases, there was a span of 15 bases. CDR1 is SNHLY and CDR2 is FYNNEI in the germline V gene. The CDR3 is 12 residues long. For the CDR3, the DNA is TGTGCCAGCAGGCGGGACGGCCGTGGAGCTTTCTTT. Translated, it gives CASRRDGRGAFF.

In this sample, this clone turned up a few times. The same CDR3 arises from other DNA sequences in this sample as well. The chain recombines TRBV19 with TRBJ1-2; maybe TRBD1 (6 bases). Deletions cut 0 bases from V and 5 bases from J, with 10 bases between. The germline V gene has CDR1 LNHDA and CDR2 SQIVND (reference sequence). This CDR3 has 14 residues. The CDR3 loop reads CASSIEAGVYGYTF. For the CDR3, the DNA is TGTGCCAGTAGTATAGAAGCAGGGGTGTATGGCTACACCTTC.

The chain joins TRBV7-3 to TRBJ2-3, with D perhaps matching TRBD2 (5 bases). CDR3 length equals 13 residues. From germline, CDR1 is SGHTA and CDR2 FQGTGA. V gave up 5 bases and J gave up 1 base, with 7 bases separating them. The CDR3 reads CASSGLGTDTQYF. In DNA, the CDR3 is TGTGCCAGCAGCGGACTGGGCACAGATACGCAGTATTTT.

CDR3 DNA: TGCAGCGTTGAACGACCGGGGGAACTGACTGAAGCTTTCTTT. This translates into CSVERPGELTEAFF. The gene calls are TRBV29-1 and TRBJ1-1, with D perhaps TRBD1 (5 bases). Trimming took 2 bases from V and 5 from J, leaving 15 bases between them. Looked up from germline, CDR1 is SQVTM and CDR2 is ANQGSEA. The CDR3 contains 14 residues.

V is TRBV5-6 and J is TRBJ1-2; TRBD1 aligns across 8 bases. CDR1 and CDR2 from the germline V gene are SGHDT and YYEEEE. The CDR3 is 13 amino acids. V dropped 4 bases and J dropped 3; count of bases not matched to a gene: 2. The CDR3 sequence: CASSAQGDYGYTF. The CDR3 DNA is TGTGCCAGCAGCGCACAGGGGGACTATGGCTACACCTTC.

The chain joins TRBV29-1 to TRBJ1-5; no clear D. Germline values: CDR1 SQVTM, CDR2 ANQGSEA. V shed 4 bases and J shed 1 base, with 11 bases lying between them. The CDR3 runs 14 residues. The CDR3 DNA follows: TGCAGCGTTGCATCCGGGAACAGCAATCAGCCCCAGCATTTT. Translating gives CSVASGNSNQPQHF.

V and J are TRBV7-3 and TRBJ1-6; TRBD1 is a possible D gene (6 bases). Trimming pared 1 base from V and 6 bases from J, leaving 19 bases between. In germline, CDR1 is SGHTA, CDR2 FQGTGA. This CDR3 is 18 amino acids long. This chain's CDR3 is CASSLKGRVTGGNSPLHF. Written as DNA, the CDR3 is TGTGCCAGCAGCTTAAAGGGTAGGGTGACAGGCGGTAATTCACCCCTCCACTTT.

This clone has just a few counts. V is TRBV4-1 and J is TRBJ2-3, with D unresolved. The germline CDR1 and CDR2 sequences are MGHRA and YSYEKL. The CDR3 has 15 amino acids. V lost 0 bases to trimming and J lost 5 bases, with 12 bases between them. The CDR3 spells CASSQDPVSKDTQYF. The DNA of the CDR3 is TGCGCCAGCAGCCAAGATCCAGTGTCGAAAGATACGCAGTATTTT.

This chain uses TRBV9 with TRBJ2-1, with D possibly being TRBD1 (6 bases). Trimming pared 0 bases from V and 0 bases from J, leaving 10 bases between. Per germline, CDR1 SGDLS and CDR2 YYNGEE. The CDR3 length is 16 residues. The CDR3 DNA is TGTGCCAGCAGCGTAGCAGGGGCGAGCTCCTACAATGAGCAGTTCTTC. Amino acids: CASSVAGASSYNEQFF.

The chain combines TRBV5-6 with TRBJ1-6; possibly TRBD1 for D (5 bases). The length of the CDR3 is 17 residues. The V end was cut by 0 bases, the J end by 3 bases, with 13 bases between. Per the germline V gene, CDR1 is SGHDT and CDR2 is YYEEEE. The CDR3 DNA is TGTGCCAGCAGCTTGGGCGGGGCAGCTAACTATAATTCACCCCTCCACTTT. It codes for CASSLGGAANYNSPLHF.

The DNA of the CDR3 is TGTGCCAGCAGCTTACAGGTGGGTCGGACTGAAGCTTTCTTT. Translated: CASSLQVGRTEAFF. The chain couples TRBV7-2 to TRBJ1-1, with unresolved D. From germline, CDR1 is SGHTA and CDR2 FQGNSA. Trimming stripped 2 bases from V and 5 bases from J, with 12 bases between. There are 14 residues in the CDR3.

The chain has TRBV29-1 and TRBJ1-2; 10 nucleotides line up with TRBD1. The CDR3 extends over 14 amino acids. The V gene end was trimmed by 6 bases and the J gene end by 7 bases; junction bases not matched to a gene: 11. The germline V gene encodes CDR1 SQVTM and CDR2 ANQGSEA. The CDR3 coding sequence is TGCAGCGTGACCCGCGGACAGGGGGATTGTGGCTACACCTTC. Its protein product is CSVTRGQGDCGYTF. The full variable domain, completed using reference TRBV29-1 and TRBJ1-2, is SAVISQKPSRDICQRGTSLTIQCQVDSQVTMMFWYRQQPGQSLTLIATANQGSEATYESGFVIDKFPISRPNLTFSTLTVSNMSPEDSSIYLCSVTRGQGDCGYTFGSGTRLTVV.

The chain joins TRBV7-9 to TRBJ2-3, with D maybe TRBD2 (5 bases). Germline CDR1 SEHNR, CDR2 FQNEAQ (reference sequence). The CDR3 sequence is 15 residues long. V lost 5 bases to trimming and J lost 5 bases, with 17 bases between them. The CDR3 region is CASSDTMDFLDTQYF. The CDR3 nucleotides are TGTGCCAGCAGCGACACGATGGACTTCCTAGATACGCAGTATTTT.

The CDR3 here is CASGLGANTDTQYF. The CDR3 DNA reads as TGTGCTAGTGGCCTAGGGGCTAACACAGATACGCAGTATTTT. The V and J genes are TRBV12-5 and TRBJ2-3; D might be TRBD1 (5 bases). CDR1 is LGHNT and CDR2 is FRNRAP in the germline V gene. There are 14 residues in the CDR3. Trimming stripped 6 bases from V and 2 bases from J, with 12 bases between.

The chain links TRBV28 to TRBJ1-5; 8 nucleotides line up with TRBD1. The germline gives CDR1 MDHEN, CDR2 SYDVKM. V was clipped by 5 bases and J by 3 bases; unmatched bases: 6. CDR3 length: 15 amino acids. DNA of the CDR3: TGTGCCAGCAGTCCTGGGACAGGTCCCAATCAGCCCCAGCATTTT. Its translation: CASSPGTGPNQPQHF.

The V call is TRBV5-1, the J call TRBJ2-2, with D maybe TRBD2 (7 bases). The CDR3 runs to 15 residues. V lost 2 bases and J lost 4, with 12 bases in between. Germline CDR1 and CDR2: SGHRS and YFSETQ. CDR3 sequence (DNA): TGCGCCAGCAGCTTTGCGGGGGCCATCACCGGGGAGCTGTTTTTT. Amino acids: CASSFAGAITGELFF.

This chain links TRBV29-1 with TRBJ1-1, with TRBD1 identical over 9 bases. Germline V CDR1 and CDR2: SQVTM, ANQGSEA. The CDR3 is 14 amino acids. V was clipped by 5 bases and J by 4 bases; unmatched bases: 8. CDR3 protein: CSVLVGQGGTEAFF. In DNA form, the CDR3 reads TGCAGCGTTCTCGTGGGACAGGGAGGCACTGAAGCTTTCTTT.

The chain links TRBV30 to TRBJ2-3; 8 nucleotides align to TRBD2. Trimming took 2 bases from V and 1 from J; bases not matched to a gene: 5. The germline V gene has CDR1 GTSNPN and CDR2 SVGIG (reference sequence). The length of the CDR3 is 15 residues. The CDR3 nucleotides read TGTGCCTGGAGTCGTGGGCGGGGGGGCACAGATACGCAGTATTTT. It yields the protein CAWSRGRGGTDTQYF.